This T cell receptor beta chain was sequenced during a study of identifying expanded T cells in peripheral blood. Method: immunoSEQ multiplex PCR; TCRdb's copy keeps in-frame clones and lacks some. Among around 120,000 clones listed, more than 80% were seen once. This CDR3 comprises 14 residues. Germline V CDR1 and CDR2: SGHAT, FQDESV (reference sequence). V was pared by 5 bases and J by 5 bases, with 15 bases between. The origin of this receptor is a person aged 18 to 75 in good health. What was sequenced was blood. The rearrangement joins TRBV11-1 to TRBJ1-1; D uncertain. The CDR3 region is CASSRGLEGTEAFF. CDR3 DNA: TGTGCCAGCAGCCGTGGACTGGAGGGTACTGAAGCTTTCTTT.